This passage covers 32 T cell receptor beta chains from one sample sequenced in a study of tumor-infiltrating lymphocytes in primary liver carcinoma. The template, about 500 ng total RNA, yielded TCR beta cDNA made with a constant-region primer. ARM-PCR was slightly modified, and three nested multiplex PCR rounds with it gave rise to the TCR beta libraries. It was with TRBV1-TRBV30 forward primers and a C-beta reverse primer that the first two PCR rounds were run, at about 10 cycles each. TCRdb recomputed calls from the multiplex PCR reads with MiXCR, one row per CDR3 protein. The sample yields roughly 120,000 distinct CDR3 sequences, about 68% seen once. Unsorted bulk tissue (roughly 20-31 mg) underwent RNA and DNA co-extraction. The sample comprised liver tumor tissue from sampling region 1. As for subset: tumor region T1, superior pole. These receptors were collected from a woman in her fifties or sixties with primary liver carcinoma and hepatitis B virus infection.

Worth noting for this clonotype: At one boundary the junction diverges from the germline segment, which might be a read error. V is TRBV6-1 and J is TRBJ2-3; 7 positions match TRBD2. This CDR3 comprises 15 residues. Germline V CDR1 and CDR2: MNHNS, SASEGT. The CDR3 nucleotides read TGCGCAAGCAGTCCACTAGCGAGAGGGCCGGGTACACAGTATTTT. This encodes CASSPLARGPGTQYF.

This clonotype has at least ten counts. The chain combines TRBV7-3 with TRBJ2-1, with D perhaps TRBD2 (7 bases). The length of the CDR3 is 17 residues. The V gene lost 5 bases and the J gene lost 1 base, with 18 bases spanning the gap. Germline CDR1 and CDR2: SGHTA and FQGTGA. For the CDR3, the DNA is TGTGCCAGCAGCCCCGGTGGGGGGGCGAGGTCCTACAATGAGCAGTTCTTC. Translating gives CASSPGGGARSYNEQFF.

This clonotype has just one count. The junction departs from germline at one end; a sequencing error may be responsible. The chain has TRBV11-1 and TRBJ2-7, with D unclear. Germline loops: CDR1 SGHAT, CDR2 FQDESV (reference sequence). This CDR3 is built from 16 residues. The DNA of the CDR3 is TGTGCCAACAGCTTAAACCCCTTCGGGCTATCCTACGAGCAGTACTTC. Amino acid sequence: CANSLNPFGLSYEQYF.

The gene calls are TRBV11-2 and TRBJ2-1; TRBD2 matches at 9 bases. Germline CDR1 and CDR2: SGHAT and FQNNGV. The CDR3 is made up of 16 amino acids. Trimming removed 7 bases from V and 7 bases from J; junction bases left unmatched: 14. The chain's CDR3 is CASNPTAGLARNEQFF. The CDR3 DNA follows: TGTGCCAGCAACCCTACCGCGGGACTAGCCCGGAATGAGCAGTTCTTC.

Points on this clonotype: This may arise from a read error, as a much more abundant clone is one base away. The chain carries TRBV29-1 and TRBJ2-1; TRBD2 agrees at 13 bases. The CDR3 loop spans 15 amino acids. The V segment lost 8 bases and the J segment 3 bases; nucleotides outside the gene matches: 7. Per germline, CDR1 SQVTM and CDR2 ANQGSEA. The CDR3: CSIGLAGVDYNEQFF. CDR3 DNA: TGCAGCATAGGACTAGCGGGAGTGGACTACAATGAGCAGTTCTTC.

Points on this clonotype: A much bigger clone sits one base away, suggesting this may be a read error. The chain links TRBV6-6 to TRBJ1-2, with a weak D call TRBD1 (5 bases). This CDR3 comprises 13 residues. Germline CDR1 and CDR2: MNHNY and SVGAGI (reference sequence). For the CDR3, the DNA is TGTGCCAACAGTACGGGGGGTGGGGATGGCTACACCTTC. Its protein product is CANSTGGGDGYTF.

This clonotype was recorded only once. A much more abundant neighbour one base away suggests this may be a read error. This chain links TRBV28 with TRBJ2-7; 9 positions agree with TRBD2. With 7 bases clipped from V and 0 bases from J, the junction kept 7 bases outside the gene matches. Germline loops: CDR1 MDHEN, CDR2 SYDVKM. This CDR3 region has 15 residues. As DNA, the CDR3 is TGTGCCAGCAACGATAGCGGGAGCCTCTCCTACGAGCAGTACTTC. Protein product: CASNDSGSLSYEQYF.

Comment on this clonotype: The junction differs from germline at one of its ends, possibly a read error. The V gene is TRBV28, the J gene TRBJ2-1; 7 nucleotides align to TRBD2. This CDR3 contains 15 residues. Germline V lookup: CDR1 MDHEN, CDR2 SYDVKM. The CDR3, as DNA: TGTGCCAGCAGTTTGCGGCGGGAGTCCTACAATGGGCAGTTCTTC. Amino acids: CASSLRRESYNGQFF. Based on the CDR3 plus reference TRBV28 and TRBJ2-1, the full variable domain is DVKVTQSSRYLVKRTGEKVFLECVQDMDHENMFWYRQDPGLGLRLIYFSYDVKMKEKGDIPEGYSVSREKKERFSLILESASTNQTSMYLCASSLRRESYNGQFFGPGTRLTVL.

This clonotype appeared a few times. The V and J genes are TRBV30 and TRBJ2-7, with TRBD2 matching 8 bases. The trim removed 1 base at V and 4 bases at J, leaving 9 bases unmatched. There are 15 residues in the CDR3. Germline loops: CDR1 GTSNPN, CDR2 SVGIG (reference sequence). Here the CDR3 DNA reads TGTGCCTGGAGTGGTTTGAGCGGGAGTGGTTACGAGCAGTACTTC. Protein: CAWSGLSGSGYEQYF.

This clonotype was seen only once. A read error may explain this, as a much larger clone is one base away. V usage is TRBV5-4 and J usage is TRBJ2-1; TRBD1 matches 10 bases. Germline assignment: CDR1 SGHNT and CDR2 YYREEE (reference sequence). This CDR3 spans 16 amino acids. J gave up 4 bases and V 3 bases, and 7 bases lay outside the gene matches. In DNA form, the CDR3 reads TGTGCCAGCAGCTCGCTGACAGGGGGCGATTACAATGAGCAGTTCTTC. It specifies CASSSLTGGDYNEQFF. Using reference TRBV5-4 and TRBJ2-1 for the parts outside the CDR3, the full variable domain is ETGVTQSPTHLIKTRGQQVTLRCSSQSGHNTVSWYQQALGQGPQFIFQYYREEENGRGNFPPRFSGLQFPNYSSELNVNALELDDSALYLCASSSLTGGDYNEQFFGPGTRLTVL.

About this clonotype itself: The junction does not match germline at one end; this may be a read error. DNA of the CDR3: TGTGCTAGCAGCTCAACTAGCGGGAGCGAGCGGTACTTC. Translated, it gives CASSSTSGSERYF. V usage is TRBV11-2 and J usage is TRBJ2-7, with 11 positions matching TRBD2. Per germline, CDR1 SGHAT and CDR2 FQNNGV. The CDR3 loop spans 13 amino acids. Based on the CDR3 plus reference TRBV11-2 and TRBJ2-7, the full variable domain is EAGVAQSPRYKIIEKRQSVAFWCNPISGHATLYWYQQILGQGPKLLIQFQNNGVVDDSQLPKDRFSAERLKGVDSTLKIQPAKLEDSAVYLCASSSTSGSERYFGPGTRLTVT.

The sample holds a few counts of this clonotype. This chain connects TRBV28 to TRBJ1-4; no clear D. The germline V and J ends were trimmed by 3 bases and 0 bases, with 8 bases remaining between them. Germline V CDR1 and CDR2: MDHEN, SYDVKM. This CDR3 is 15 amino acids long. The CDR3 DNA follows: TGTGCCAGCAGTTTCCCCGGGACAACTAATGAAAAACTGTTTTTT. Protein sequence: CASSFPGTTNEKLFF. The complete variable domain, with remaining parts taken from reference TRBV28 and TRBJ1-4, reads DVKVTQSSRYLVKRTGEKVFLECVQDMDHENMFWYRQDPGLGLRLIYFSYDVKMKEKGDIPEGYSVSREKKERFSLILESASTNQTSMYLCASSFPGTTNEKLFFGSGTQLSVL.

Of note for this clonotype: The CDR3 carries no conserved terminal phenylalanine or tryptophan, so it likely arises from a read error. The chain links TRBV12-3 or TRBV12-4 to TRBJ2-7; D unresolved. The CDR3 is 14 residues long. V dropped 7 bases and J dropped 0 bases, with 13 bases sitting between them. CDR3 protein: CASINDAGSYEQYY. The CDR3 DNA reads TGTGCCAGCATCAACGACGCCGGCTCCTACGAGCAGTACTAC.

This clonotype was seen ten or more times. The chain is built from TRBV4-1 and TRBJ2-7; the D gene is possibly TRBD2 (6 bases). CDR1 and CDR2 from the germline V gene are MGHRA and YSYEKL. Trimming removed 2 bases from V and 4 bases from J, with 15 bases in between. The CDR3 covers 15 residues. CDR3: CASSQIGTSDYEQYF. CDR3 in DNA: TGCGCCAGCAGCCAAATTGGGACTTCGGATTACGAGCAGTACTTC.

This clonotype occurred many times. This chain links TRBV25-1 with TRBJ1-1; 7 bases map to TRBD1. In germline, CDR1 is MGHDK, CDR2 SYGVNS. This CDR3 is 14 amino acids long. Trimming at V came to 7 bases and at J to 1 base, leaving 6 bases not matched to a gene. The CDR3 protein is CASTGTVTNTEAFF. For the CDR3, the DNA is TGTGCCAGCACAGGGACAGTTACGAACACTGAAGCTTTCTTT. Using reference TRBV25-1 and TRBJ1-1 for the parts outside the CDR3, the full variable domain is EADIYQTPRYLVIGTGKKITLECSQTMGHDKMYWYQQDPGMELHLIHYSYGVNSTEKGDLSSESTVSRIRTEHFPLTLESARPSHTSQYLCASTGTVTNTEAFFGQGTRLTVV.

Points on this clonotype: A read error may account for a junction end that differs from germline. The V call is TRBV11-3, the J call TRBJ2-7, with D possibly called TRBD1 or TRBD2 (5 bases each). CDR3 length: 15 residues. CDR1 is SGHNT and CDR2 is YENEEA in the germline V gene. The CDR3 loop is CPSSFSPRDGYERYF. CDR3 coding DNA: TGTCCTAGCAGCTTCTCCCCCCGGGACGGCTACGAGCGGTACTTC.

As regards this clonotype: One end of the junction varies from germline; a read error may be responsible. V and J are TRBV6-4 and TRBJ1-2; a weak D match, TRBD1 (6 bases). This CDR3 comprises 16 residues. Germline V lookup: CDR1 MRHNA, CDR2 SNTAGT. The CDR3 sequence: CVSSGPNRAPNYGYTF. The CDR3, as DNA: TGTGTCAGCAGTGGCCCCAACAGGGCCCCTAACTATGGCTACACCTTC.

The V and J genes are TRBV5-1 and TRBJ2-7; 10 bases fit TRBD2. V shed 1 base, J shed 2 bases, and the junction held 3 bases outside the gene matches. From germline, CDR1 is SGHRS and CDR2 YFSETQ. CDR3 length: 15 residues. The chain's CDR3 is CASSLYTSGTYEQYF. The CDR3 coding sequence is TGCGCCAGCAGCTTGTACACTAGCGGGACCTACGAGCAGTACTTC. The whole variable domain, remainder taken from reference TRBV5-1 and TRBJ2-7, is KAGVTQTPRYLIKTRGQQVTLSCSPISGHRSVSWYQQTPGQGLQFLFEYFSETQRNKGNFPGRFSGRQFSNSRSEMNVSTLELGDSALYLCASSLYTSGTYEQYFGPGTRLTVT.

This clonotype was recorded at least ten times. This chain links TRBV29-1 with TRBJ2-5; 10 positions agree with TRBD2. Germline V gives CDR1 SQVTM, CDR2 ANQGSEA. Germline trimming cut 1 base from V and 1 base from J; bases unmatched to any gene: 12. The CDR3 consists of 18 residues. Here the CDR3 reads CSVEGPGLASVSQETQYF. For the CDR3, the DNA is TGCAGCGTTGAAGGTCCGGGACTAGCGAGCGTGAGCCAAGAGACCCAGTACTTC.

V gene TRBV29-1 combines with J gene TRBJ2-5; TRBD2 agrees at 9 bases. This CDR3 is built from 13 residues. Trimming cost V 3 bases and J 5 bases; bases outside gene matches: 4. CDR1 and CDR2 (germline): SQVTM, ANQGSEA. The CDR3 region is CSVEFSGSETQYF. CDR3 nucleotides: TGCAGCGTTGAGTTTAGCGGGAGCGAGACCCAGTACTTC.

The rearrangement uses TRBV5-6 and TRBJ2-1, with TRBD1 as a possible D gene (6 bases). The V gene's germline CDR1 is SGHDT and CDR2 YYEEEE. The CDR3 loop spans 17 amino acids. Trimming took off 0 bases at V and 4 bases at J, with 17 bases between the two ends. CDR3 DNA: TGTGCCAGCAGCTTGGGAATTCGACAGGATCGGTACAATGAGCAGTTCTTC. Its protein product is CASSLGIRQDRYNEQFF.

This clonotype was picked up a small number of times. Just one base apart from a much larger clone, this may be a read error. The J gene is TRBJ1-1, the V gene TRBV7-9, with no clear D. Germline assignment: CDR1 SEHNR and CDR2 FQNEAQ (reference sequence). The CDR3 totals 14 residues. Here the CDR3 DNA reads TGTGCCAGCAGGTATAGAGGAATGAACACTGAAGCTTCCTTT. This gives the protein CASRYRGMNTEASF.

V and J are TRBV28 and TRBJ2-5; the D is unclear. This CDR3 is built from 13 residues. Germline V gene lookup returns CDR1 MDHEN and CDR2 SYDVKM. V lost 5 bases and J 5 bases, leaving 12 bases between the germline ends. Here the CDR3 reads CASSPRSQETQYF. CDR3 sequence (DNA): TGTGCCAGCAGTCCTCGGTCTCAGGAGACCCAGTACTTC.

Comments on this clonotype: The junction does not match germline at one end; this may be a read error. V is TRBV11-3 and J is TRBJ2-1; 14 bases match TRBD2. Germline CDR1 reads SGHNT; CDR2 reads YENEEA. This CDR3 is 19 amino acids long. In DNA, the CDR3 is TGTGCCAGCAGCTTAGACGGGACTAGCGGGAGTCTGGTATACAATGACCAGTTCTTC. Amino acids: CASSLDGTSGSLVYNDQFF.

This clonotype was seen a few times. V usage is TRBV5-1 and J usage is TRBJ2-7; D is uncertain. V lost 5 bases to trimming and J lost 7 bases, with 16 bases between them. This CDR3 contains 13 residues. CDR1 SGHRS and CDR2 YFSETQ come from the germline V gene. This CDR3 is CASSPRQLEEQYF. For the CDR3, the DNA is TGCGCCAGCAGTCCGAGACAACTGGAGGAGCAGTACTTC.

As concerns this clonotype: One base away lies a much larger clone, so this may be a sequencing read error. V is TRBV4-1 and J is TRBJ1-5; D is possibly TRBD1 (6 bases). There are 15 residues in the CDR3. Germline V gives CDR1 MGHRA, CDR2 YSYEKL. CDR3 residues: CASRQDGQFNQPQHF. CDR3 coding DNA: TGCGCCAGCAGGCAAGACGGACAGTTCAATCAGCCCCAGCATTTT.

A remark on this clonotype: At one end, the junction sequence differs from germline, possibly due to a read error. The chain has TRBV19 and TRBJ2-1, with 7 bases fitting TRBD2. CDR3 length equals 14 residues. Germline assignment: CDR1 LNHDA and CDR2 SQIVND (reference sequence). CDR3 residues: CASSSLGAGNGQFF. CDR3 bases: TGTGCCAGTAGTAGCCTGGGAGCGGGGAATGGGCAGTTCTTC.

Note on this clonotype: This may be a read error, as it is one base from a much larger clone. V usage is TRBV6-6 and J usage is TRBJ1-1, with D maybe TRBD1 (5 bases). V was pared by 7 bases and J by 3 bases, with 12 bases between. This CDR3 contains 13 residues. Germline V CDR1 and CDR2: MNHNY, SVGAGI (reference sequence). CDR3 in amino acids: CASIARGDTEAFF. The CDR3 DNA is TGTGCCAGCATTGCGAGAGGGGACACTGAAGCTTTCTTT.

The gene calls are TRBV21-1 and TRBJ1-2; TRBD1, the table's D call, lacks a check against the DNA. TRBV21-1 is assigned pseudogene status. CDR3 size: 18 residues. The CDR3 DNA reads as TGTGCCAGCAGCAATGAACGGGACGGAAGAGGCGCTAACTATGGCTACACCTTC. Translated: CASSNERDGRGANYGYTF.

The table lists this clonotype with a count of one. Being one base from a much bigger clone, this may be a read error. CDR3 sequence (DNA): TGCAGCGTTGGAGGAGGGACAGGGGGCAACTATAGCTACACCTTC. Its protein product is CSVGGGTGGNYSYTF. This chain links TRBV29-1 with TRBJ1-2, with 12 bases lining up with TRBD1. The germline gives CDR1 SQVTM, CDR2 ANQGSEA. CDR3 length equals 15 residues.

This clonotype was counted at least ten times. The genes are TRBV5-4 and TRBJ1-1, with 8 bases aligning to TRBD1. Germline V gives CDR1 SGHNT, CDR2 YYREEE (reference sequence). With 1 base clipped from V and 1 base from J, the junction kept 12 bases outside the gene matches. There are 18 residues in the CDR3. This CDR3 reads CASSLPRGGQVGNTEAFF. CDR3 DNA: TGTGCCAGCAGCTTGCCAAGGGGGGGACAGGTTGGGAACACTGAAGCTTTCTTT.

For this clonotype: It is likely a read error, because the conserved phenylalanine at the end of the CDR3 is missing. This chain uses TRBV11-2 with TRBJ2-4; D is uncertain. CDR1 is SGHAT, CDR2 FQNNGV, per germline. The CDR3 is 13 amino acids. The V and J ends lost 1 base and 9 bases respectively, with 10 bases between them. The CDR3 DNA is TGTGCCAGCAGCTTAGGTGAGACGGCCATTCAGTACCTC. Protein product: CASSLGETAIQYL.